The 5 T cell receptor beta chains below come from one sample, sequenced in a study of blood T cell repertoires in COVID-19. The repertoire was sequenced with immunoSEQ multiplex PCR; TCRdb's copy has only in-frame clones and lacks some. Of fewer than 200,000 clones in the sample, about 85% were seen once. The specimen sequenced was peripheral blood. These receptors originate from a woman older than 75 with COVID-19, enrolled during active disease.

In nucleotides, the CDR3 is TGCGCCAGCAGCCAAGCAGAACGATCGACTGGTGTGTATTCACCCCTCCACTTT. Residues: CASSQAERSTGVYSPLHF. The chain carries TRBV4-1 and TRBJ1-6; D gene ambiguous. The CDR3 totals 18 residues. V was pared by 1 base and J by 8 bases, with 21 bases between. Germline CDR1 is MGHRA and CDR2 is YSYEKL.

This chain joins TRBV9 and TRBJ2-5; 10 bases are a match to TRBD2. CDR3 size: 14 residues. Germline V gene data show CDR1 as SGDLS and CDR2 as YYNGEE. The trim removed 3 bases at V and 8 bases at J, leaving 7 bases unmatched. CDR3 sequence reads: CASSDGLAENTQYF. Here the CDR3 DNA reads TGTGCCAGCAGCGACGGACTAGCGGAAAACACCCAGTACTTC.

This clone occurred once. V usage is TRBV3-1 (or the pseudogene TRBV3-2) and J usage is TRBJ2-5; 7 bases fit TRBD2. Germline assignment: CDR1 LGHDT and CDR2 YNNKEL (reference sequence). Trimming took 1 base from V and 9 from J; bases not matched to a gene: 11. The CDR3 covers 15 residues. The DNA of the CDR3 is TGTGCCAGCAGCCAAGCCGGGGGGTCTACCATGGCCCAGTACTTC. Encoded protein: CASSQAGGSTMAQYF.

V gene TRBV15 combines with J gene TRBJ1-1; D unresolved. The CDR3 has 14 residues. Trimming removed 0 bases at V and 0 bases at J, with 5 bases between. CDR1 and CDR2 (germline): LNHNV, YYDKDF (reference sequence). Here the CDR3 reads CATSRDPVNTEAFF. In nucleotides, the CDR3 is TGTGCCACCAGCAGAGATCCGGTGAACACTGAAGCTTTCTTT.

As to this clone: Within the sample, other DNA sequences also encode this same CDR3. This sequence joins TRBV5-1 and TRBJ2-5; D might be TRBD2 (6 bases). V was trimmed by 4 bases and J by 3 bases, leaving 13 bases between them. The CDR3 totals 14 residues. Germline lookup yields CDR1 SGHRS and CDR2 YFSETQ. The CDR3 bases are TGCGCCAGCAGCCTCGGAGGGACGGAAGAGACCCAGTACTTC. It yields the protein CASSLGGTEETQYF.